Reported below is one T cell receptor beta chain. The sample belongs to a study of shared clonotypes between healthy human individuals. An assay was performed, and its level was deep. Replicate PCRs from sorted subsets contained roughly 200 ng DNA, which is around 30,000 T cell genomes. Clones were sequenced by immunoSEQ multiplex PCR, and TCRdb holds only the in-frame ones, with some missing. Altogether 2,500,000 or so clones are present, around 94% being singletons, with the ten largest covering more than 0.12%. Participating donors were healthy, HIV-negative adults free of recent acute infections or vaccinations. The CDR3 extends over 16 amino acids. Trimming took 4 bases from V and 7 from J; bases not matched to a gene: 10. CDR1 and CDR2 from the germline V gene are SGHDN and FVKESK.

The chain combines TRBV14 with TRBJ1-6; 7 bases agree with TRBD1. Sequencing was done on a sample of naive CD4+ T cells sorted from blood. The subset is: CD45RA+ positively selected. The source is a man aged 18 to 35 in good health. The CDR3 sequence: CASSPAGTVLNSPLHF. The CDR3 bases are TGTGCCAGCAGCCCAGCCGGGACAGTCCTGAATTCACCCCTCCACTTT.